These T cell receptor beta chains were read from a single sample in a study of regulatory and conventional T cells in RAG deficiency. Sequencing used immunoSEQ multiplex PCR; TCRdb keeps in-frame clones, though not all of them. This sample carries roughly 35,000 clones, about 70% of them seen once, and the ten largest clones take roughly 3%. This sample also belongs to another study, concerning regulatory T cells.

Sequencing was performed on CD4+ effector T cells sorted from blood. The receptors were gathered from a human donor in good health. The CDR3 runs from the conserved cysteine through the conserved F or W. Fields, in order: J gene, V gene, D gene, CDR3 length, clone size, CDR3 protein, CDR3 DNA. A D gene is named only where the DNA matches it firmly. Expanded clones are given a class, and other clones once, few, many or no size at all.

>TRBJ2-3|TRBV7-8|.|14|.
CATRGGLSTDTQYF
TGTGCTACAAGGGGGGGCCTTAGCACAGATACGCAGTATTTT
>TRBJ2-1|TRBV15|TRBD1|12|.
CATSSYRDRQFF
TGTGCCACCAGCAGTTACCGGGACAGGCAGTTCTTC
>TRBJ1-4|TRBV9|.|15|.
CASSVEGRPDEKLFF
TGTGCCAGCAGCGTAGAAGGGCGGCCCGATGAAAAACTGTTTTTT
>TRBJ2-5|TRBV6-5|.|14|.
CASSYQGFQETQYF
TGTGCCAGCAGTTATCAGGGGTTTCAAGAGACCCAGTACTTC
>TRBJ2-3|TRBV2|.|14|.
CASGQSSSTDTQYF
TGTGCCAGCGGGCAATCCTCTAGCACAGATACGCAGTATTTT
>TRBJ1-3|TRBV6-1|.|14|.
CASSEIRAGNTIYF
TGTGCCAGCAGTGAGATCAGGGCCGGAAACACCATATATTTT
>TRBJ2-2|TRBV11-2|.|15|few
CASSPTTWATGELFF
TGTGCCAGCAGCCCTACTACCTGGGCCACCGGGGAGCTGTTTTTT
>TRBJ1-5|TRBV18|TRBD1|17|.
CASSPSDRGGSNQPQHF
TGTGCCAGCTCACCCAGCGACAGGGGCGGGAGCAATCAGCCCCAGCATTTT
>TRBJ2-5|TRBV28|.|12|.
CASVRIDGTQYF
TGTGCCAGCGTCCGAATAGATGGGACCCAGTACTTC
>TRBJ2-3|TRBV10-3|TRBD2|15|once
CAISVAGGYTDTQYF
TGTGCCATCAGCGTAGCGGGGGGATACACAGATACGCAGTATTTT
>TRBJ2-3|TRBV15|TRBD2|13|once
CATTSGATDTQYF
TGTGCCACCACCAGCGGGGCCACAGATACGCAGTATTTT
>TRBJ2-3|TRBV9|.|14|.
CASSVEGETDTQYF
TGTGCCAGCAGCGTAGAGGGGGAGACAGATACGCAGTATTTT
>TRBJ1-6|TRBV6-1|TRBD1|19|.
CASSEAGRGRGPYNSPLHF
TGTGCCAGCAGTGAAGCTGGCAGGGGGCGCGGTCCCTATAATTCACCCCTCCACTTT
>TRBJ1-3|TRBV5-1|TRBD1|16|.
CASQGTGQSSGNTIYF
TGCGCCAGCCAGGGGACAGGGCAGAGCTCTGGAAACACCATATATTTT
>TRBJ1-2|TRBV10-3|TRBD1|17|.
CAISDRDRGSSNYGYTF
TGTGCCATAAGTGACCGGGACAGGGGATCATCTAACTATGGCTACACCTTC
>TRBJ2-5|TRBV29-1|.|11|once
CSAGPVETQYF
TGCAGCGCTGGGCCCGTGGAGACCCAGTACTTC
>TRBJ1-5|TRBV7-8|.|16|few
CASSLVSGESGQPQHF
TGTGCCAGCAGCTTAGTGTCAGGGGAATCTGGGCAGCCCCAGCATTTT
>TRBJ2-7|TRBV19|.|14|.
CASNMRGRNYEQYF
TGTGCCAGTAATATGCGGGGCAGAAATTACGAGCAGTACTTC
>TRBJ2-5|TRBV4-1|.|13|.
CASSQDGQETQYF
TGCGCCAGCAGCCAAGATGGTCAAGAGACCCAGTACTTC
>TRBJ2-7|TRBV6-6|TRBD1|14|.
CASSYSTGAYEQYF
TGTGCCAGCAGTTACTCGACAGGGGCCTACGAGCAGTACTTC